These 28 T cell receptor beta chains came from one sample sequenced in a study of T cell repertoires in cytomegalovirus infection. The antigens for these receptors are not known. Via MiXCR, TCRdb re-called the reads, giving one row per CDR3 protein. Seen here are 650,000 to 900,000 distinct CDR3 sequences, 32% observed once, and the top ten hold 9.5% to 15%. Sequenced material: cultured CD8+ T cells from PBMCs, taken from culture after CMV antigen stimulation. Source of these receptors: a human donor in good health (CMV status not recorded). Some clones in this sample may be carry-over from other donors' samples.

The chain employs TRBV7-9 and TRBJ1-1; D possibly corresponds to TRBD1 (5 bases). This CDR3 has 16 residues. CDR1 SEHNR and CDR2 FQNEAQ come from the germline V gene (reference sequence). V was cut by 0 bases and J by 1 base, with 12 bases left in between. The CDR3 region is CASSLAWDGENTEAFF. Written as DNA, the CDR3 is TGTGCCAGCAGCTTAGCCTGGGACGGAGAGAACACTGAAGCTTTCTTT.

J is TRBJ1-2 and V is TRBV27; 9 bases match TRBD1. The trim removed 3 bases at V and 4 bases at J, leaving 6 bases unmatched. Germline V lookup: CDR1 MNHEY, CDR2 SMNVEV (reference sequence). CDR3 length: 15 residues. For the CDR3, the DNA is TGTGCCAGCAGTTTTGGGACAGGGCACCCCTATGGCTACACCTTC. Its translation is CASSFGTGHPYGYTF.

The V call is TRBV20-1, the J call TRBJ2-1; 10 nucleotides match TRBD2. After removal of 3 bases from V and 9 bases from J, the junction contained 8 bases not matched to a gene. The CDR3 has 14 amino acids. Germline V lookup: CDR1 DFQATT, CDR2 SNEGSKA (reference sequence). This CDR3 reads CSAREAGGPAEQFF. DNA for the CDR3: TGCAGTGCTAGGGAAGCGGGGGGGCCTGCTGAGCAGTTCTTC.

The gene calls are TRBV12-3 or TRBV12-4 and TRBJ1-5, with TRBD1 as a possible D gene (6 bases). The CDR3 extends over 14 amino acids. V dropped 6 bases and J dropped 2 bases, with 11 bases sitting between them. The CDR3, as DNA: TGTGCCAGCAGCGGACAGTATGGCAATCAGCCCCAGCATTTT. Protein sequence: CASSGQYGNQPQHF.

The chain links TRBV27 to TRBJ1-4; no definite D call. Germline CDR1 is MNHEY and CDR2 is SMNVEV (reference sequence). The ends were cut back, 4 bases at V and 3 bases at J, with 12 bases in the middle. The CDR3 is made up of 15 amino acids. The CDR3 here is CASSYQRGANEKLFF. The CDR3, as DNA: TGTGCCAGCAGTTACCAGCGAGGAGCTAATGAAAAACTGTTTTTT.

This clonotype was recorded a few times. The rearrangement links TRBV5-6 to TRBJ2-2; TRBD2 matches at 13 bases. This CDR3 comprises 17 residues. Per the germline V gene, CDR1 is SGHDT and CDR2 is YYEEEE. V was clipped by 5 bases and J by 4 bases; unmatched bases: 8. The CDR3 DNA sequence: TGTGCCAGCAGATCAGGACTAGCGGGGGCCCGCACCGGGGAGCTGTTTTTT. Protein product: CASRSGLAGARTGELFF.

The chain combines TRBV12-3 or TRBV12-4 with TRBJ2-5; 9 nucleotides align to TRBD2. The CDR3 loop spans 15 amino acids. The J segment lost 5 bases and the V segment lost 8 bases, leaving 12 bases of the junction unmatched. The CDR3 DNA sequence: TGTGCCAGCGCCGCCTCTAGCGGGGAGTGGGAGACCCAGTACTTC. It encodes CASAASSGEWETQYF.

Ten or more counts support this clonotype. The CDR3 coding sequence is TGTGCCAGCAGCGCCATACAGGGGTACCAAGAGACCCAGTACTTC. It is translated as CASSAIQGYQETQYF. The genes are TRBV7-8 and TRBJ2-5; 7 nucleotides line up with TRBD1. The CDR3 consists of 15 residues. After removal of 5 bases from V and 0 bases from J, the junction contained 6 bases not matched to a gene. Germline values: CDR1 SGHVS, CDR2 FQNEAQ.

This sequence joins TRBV14 and TRBJ2-7; the match to TRBD2 covers 10 bases. Trimming took 2 bases from V and 6 from J; bases not matched to a gene: 1. The germline V gene encodes CDR1 SGHDN and CDR2 FVKESK. The CDR3 is 13 residues long. CDR3 bases: TGTGCCAGCAGCCAAACTAGCGGGGTCGAGCAGTACGTC. Protein product: CASSQTSGVEQYV.

With respect to this clonotype: Germline is not matched at one junction end, which may reflect a read error. This chain connects TRBV6-6 to TRBJ2-1; weak D call: TRBD2 (6 bases). The germline gives CDR1 MNHNY, CDR2 SVGAGI (reference sequence). The CDR3 is 11 amino acids. CDR3 protein: CASSYALERVF. For the CDR3, the DNA is TGTGCCAGCAGTTACGCCCTTGAGCGGGTCTTC.

The chain couples TRBV27 to TRBJ1-1, with D possibly matching TRBD1 (5 bases). The CDR3 has 14 residues. The ends were cut back, 9 bases at V and 0 bases at J, with 14 bases in the middle. The germline CDR1 and CDR2 sequences are MNHEY and SMNVEV (reference sequence). The CDR3 DNA reads as TGTGCCAGTCGGAGGGGCGACATGAACACTGAAGCTTTCTTT. Translating it yields CASRRGDMNTEAFF.

There are a few counts of this clonotype. This chain links TRBV7-3 with TRBJ1-2; the D is unclear. CDR3 length: 14 amino acids. Germline loops: CDR1 SGHTA, CDR2 FQGTGA. Deletions cut 5 bases from V and 5 bases from J, with 15 bases between. This CDR3 is CASSPLGGSYGYTF. For the CDR3, the DNA is TGTGCCAGCAGCCCTCTGGGAGGATCGTATGGCTACACCTTC.

This clonotype was seen a handful of times. The gene calls are TRBV7-6 and TRBJ2-2; 8 bases map to TRBD1. Germline CDR1 SGHVS, CDR2 FNYEAQ. V trimming: 2 bases; J trimming: 2 bases; junction bases outside the gene matches: 13. This CDR3 has 19 residues. CDR3 amino acids: CASSLTANFGQGNTGELFF. CDR3 nucleotides: TGTGCCAGCAGCTTAACGGCGAATTTCGGACAGGGTAACACCGGGGAGCTGTTTTTT.

The CDR3 here is CASNAGTGGDTQYF. CDR3 in DNA: TGTGCCAGCAACGCCGGGACAGGGGGCGATACGCAGTATTTT. This chain links TRBV27 with TRBJ2-3; 12 positions agree with TRBD1. V was pared by 7 bases and J by 6 bases, with 5 bases of the junction left unmatched. The CDR3 extends over 14 amino acids. Per germline, CDR1 MNHEY and CDR2 SMNVEV (reference sequence).

V gene TRBV11-2 combines with J gene TRBJ2-1; TRBD2 matches 7 bases. The J segment lost 7 bases and the V segment lost 1 base, leaving 13 bases of the junction unmatched. This CDR3 has 17 residues. The germline CDR1 and CDR2 sequences are SGHAT and FQNNGV. This CDR3 is CASSLVPAGTSKNEQFF. CDR3 nucleotide sequence: TGTGCCAGCAGCTTAGTTCCAGCGGGGACCTCTAAGAATGAGCAGTTCTTC. Looking up the rest from reference TRBV11-2 and TRBJ2-1 gives the full variable domain: EAGVAQSPRYKIIEKRQSVAFWCNPISGHATLYWYQQILGQGPKLLIQFQNNGVVDDSQLPKDRFSAERLKGVDSTLKIQPAKLEDSAVYLCASSLVPAGTSKNEQFFGPGTRLTVL.

The chain has TRBV19 and TRBJ2-2, with D possibly TRBD1 on 5 matching bases. This CDR3 has 14 amino acids. Trimming cost V 2 bases and J 6 bases, with 10 bases left between them. CDR1 LNHDA and CDR2 SQIVND come from the germline V gene (reference sequence). CDR3 DNA: TGTGCCAGTAGTATAAGGGGAACGGCCGGGGAGCTGTTTTTT. This sequence encodes CASSIRGTAGELFF.

The chain uses TRBV5-1 and TRBJ1-2; D unresolved. CDR1 is SGHRS, CDR2 YFSETQ, per germline. V was clipped by 4 bases and J by 4 bases, with 17 bases between them. This CDR3 spans 15 amino acids. The CDR3 nucleotides read TGCGCCAGCAGCCCCGGCGGAGGTTCGGGCTATGGCTACACCTTC. Residues: CASSPGGGSGYGYTF.

The chain is built from TRBV2 and TRBJ2-3; D not resolved. CDR1 is SNHLY, CDR2 FYNNEI, per germline. CDR3 length: 13 amino acids. Trimming shortened V by 10 bases and J by 6 bases, and 17 bases separated the two germline ends. CDR3 loop: CAILTRPEDTQYF. The DNA for the CDR3 is TGTGCCATCCTGACTCGACCTGAGGATACGCAGTATTTT. The whole variable domain, remainder taken from reference TRBV2 and TRBJ2-3, is EPEVTQTPSHQVTQMGQEVILRCVPISNHLYFYWYRQILGQKVEFLVSFYNNEISEKSEIFDDQFSVERPDGSNFTLKIRSTKLEDSAMYFCAILTRPEDTQYFGPGTRLTVL.

There are a few counts of this clonotype. The CDR3 sequence is CASRDPRGRYGYTF. The CDR3 coding sequence is TGTGCCAGCAGAGACCCCAGGGGGAGGTATGGCTACACCTTC. The rearrangement joins TRBV7-9 to TRBJ1-2; 7 bases align to TRBD1. This CDR3 spans 14 amino acids. Trimming removed 6 bases from V and 5 bases from J; junction bases left unmatched: 9. The germline CDR1 and CDR2 sequences are SEHNR and FQNEAQ (reference sequence).

Concerning this clonotype: With a much larger clone just one base away, this may be a read error. The chain couples TRBV10-3 to TRBJ2-7, with D uncertain. Germline CDR1 and CDR2: ENHRY and SYGVKD. This CDR3 has 13 amino acids. CDR3 loop: CAISEAGSYEQFV. The CDR3 DNA is TGTGCCATCAGTGAGGCAGGATCCTACGAGCAGTTCGTC.

This clonotype came up many times. The V call is TRBV6-2 or TRBV6-3, the J call TRBJ2-2, with D unresolved. Trimming cost V 2 bases and J 0 bases, with 7 bases left between them. From germline, CDR1 is MNHEY and CDR2 SVGEGT. This CDR3 contains 15 residues. The CDR3, as DNA: TGTGCCAGCAGTTACACCGACTCGAACACCGGGGAGCTGTTTTTT. The encoded protein is CASSYTDSNTGELFF.

This sequence joins TRBV10-2 and TRBJ1-5; 9 nucleotides align to TRBD1. The CDR3 is made up of 16 amino acids. J lost 2 bases, V lost 2 bases, and 4 bases had no gene match. Germline V gene lookup returns CDR1 WSHSY and CDR2 SAAADI. The CDR3: CASSEARTGGNQPQHF. The CDR3, as DNA: TGCGCCAGCAGTGAGGCCCGGACAGGGGGCAATCAGCCCCAGCATTTT.

CDR3 region: CASRWTSGGIQETQYF. In nucleotides, the CDR3 is TGTGCCAGCAGGTGGACTAGCGGGGGGATCCAAGAGACCCAGTACTTC. The chain employs TRBV7-6 and TRBJ2-5; 14 bases map to TRBD2. With 6 bases clipped from V and 1 base from J, the junction kept 4 bases outside the gene matches. The CDR3 spans 16 residues. Per germline, CDR1 SGHVS and CDR2 FNYEAQ. The full variable domain, its missing parts supplied by reference TRBV7-6 and TRBJ2-5, is GAGVSQSPRYKVTKRGQDVALRCDPISGHVSLYWYRQALGQGPEFLTYFNYEAQQDKSGLPNDRFSAERPEGSISTLTIQRTEQRDSAMYRCASRWTSGGIQETQYFGPGTRLLVL.

The chain carries TRBV12-3 or TRBV12-4 and TRBJ2-3; D call uncertain. With 3 bases removed from V and 7 bases from J, the gap between germline ends came to 5 bases. The CDR3 has 11 amino acids. The chain's CDR3 is CASSFENTQYF. CDR3 coding DNA: TGTGCCAGCAGTTTCGAGAATACGCAGTATTTT.

This clonotype occurred a few times. The genes are TRBV12-3 or TRBV12-4 and TRBJ1-2; the D gene is possibly TRBD1 (6 bases). The V and J ends lost 3 bases and 6 bases respectively, with 14 bases between them. CDR3 size: 14 residues. CDR3 nucleotides: TGTGCCAGCAGTTTTGTGGGGGGCGCGAATGGCTACACCTTC. It encodes CASSFVGGANGYTF.

Only a few counts were recorded for this clonotype. The genes are TRBV4-1 and TRBJ2-6, with TRBD1 identical over 7 bases. The trim removed 2 bases at V and 2 bases at J, leaving 6 bases unmatched. Germline V gene data show CDR1 as MGHRA and CDR2 as YSYEKL. The CDR3 has 17 residues. CDR3 DNA: TGCGCCAGCAGCCAAAGGGACAGTGCGACTGGGGCCAACGTCCTGACTTTC. As protein: CASSQRDSATGANVLTF.

The genes are TRBV2 and TRBJ1-5, with TRBD1 matching over 8 bases. V shed 6 bases, J shed 1 base, and the junction held 5 bases outside the gene matches. CDR1 and CDR2 from the germline V gene are SNHLY and FYNNEI. The CDR3 totals 15 residues. The DNA of the CDR3 is TGTGCCAGCAGGGGGACAGGCCCCAGCAATCAGCCCCAGCATTTT. Encoded protein: CASRGTGPSNQPQHF.

This chain connects TRBV7-2 to TRBJ2-2, with 9 bases lining up with TRBD2. The germline V gene encodes CDR1 SGHTA and CDR2 FQGNSA. V lost 3 bases to trimming and J lost 1 base; unmatched junction nucleotides: 3. The CDR3 totals 16 residues. The CDR3 loop is CASSFLAGENTGELFF. As DNA, the CDR3 is TGTGCCAGCAGCTTCTTAGCGGGGGAGAACACCGGGGAGCTGTTTTTT.